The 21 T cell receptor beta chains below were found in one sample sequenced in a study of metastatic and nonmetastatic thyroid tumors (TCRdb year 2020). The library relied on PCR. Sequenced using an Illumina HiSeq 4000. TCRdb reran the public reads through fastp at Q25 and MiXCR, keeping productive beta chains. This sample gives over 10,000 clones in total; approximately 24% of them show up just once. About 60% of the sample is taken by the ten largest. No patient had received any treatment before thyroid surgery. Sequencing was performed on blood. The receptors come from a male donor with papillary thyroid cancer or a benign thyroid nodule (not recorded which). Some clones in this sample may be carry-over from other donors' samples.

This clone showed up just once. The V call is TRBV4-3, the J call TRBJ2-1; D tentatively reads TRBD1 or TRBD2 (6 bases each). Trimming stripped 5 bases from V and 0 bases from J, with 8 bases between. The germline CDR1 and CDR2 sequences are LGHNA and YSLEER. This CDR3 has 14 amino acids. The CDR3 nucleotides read TGCGCCAGCAGCTGGGGGGCCTCCTACAATGAGCAGTTCTTC. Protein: CASSWGASYNEQFF.

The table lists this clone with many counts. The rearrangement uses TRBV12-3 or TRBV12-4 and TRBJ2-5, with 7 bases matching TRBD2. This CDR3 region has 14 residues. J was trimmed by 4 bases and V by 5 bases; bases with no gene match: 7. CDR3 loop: CASSPQSGVETQYF. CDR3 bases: TGTGCCAGCAGTCCCCAGAGCGGGGTAGAGACCCAGTACTTC.

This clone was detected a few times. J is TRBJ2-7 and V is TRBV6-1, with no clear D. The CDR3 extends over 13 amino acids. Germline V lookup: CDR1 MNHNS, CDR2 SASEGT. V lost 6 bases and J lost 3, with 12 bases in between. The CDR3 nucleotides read TGTGCCAGCAGAGCCGGACCCGGCTACGAGCAGTACTTC. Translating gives CASRAGPGYEQYF.

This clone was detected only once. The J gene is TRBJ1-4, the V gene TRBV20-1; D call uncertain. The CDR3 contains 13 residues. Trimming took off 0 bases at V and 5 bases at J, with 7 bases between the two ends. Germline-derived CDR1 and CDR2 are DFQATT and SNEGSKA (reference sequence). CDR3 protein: CSARDLQNEKLFF. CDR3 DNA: TGCAGTGCTAGAGATCTTCAAAATGAAAAACTGTTTTTT.

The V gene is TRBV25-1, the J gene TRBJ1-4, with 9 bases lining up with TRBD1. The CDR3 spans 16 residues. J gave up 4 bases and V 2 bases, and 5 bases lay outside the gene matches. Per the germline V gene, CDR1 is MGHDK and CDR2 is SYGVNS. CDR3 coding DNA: TGTGCCAGCAGTGAACGACAGGGGGGGGGTAATGAAAAACTGTTTTTT. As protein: CASSERQGGGNEKLFF.

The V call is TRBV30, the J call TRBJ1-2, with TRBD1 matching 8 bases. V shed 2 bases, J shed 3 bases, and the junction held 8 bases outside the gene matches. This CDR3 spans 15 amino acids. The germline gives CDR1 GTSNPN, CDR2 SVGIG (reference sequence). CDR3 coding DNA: TGTGCCTGGAGTCCCGGGACAGGAACGGACTATGGCTACACCTTC. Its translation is CAWSPGTGTDYGYTF.

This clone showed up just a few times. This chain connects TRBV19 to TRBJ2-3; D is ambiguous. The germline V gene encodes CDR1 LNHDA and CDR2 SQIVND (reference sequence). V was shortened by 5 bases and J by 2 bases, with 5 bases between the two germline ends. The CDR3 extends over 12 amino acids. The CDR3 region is CASSPHTDTQYF. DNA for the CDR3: TGTGCCAGTAGTCCGCACACAGATACGCAGTATTTT.

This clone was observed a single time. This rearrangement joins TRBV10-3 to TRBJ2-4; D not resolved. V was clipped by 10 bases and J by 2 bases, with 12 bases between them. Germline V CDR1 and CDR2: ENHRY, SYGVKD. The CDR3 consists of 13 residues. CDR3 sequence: CANLSPSKNIQYF. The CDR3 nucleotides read TGTGCCAACCTGTCCCCCTCCAAAAACATTCAGTACTTC.

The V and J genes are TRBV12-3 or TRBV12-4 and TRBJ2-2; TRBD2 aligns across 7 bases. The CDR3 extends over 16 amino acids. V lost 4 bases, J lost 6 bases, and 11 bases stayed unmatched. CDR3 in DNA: TGTGCCAGCAGTTCACGTTCTAGCGGTACGGCCGGGGAGCTGTTTTTT. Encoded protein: CASSSRSSGTAGELFF.

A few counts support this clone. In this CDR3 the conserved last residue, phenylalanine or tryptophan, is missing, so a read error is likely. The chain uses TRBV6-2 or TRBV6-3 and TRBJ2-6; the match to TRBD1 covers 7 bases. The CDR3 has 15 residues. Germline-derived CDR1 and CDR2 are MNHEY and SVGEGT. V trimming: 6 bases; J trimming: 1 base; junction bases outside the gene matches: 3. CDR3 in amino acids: CASSFRGSGANVLTL. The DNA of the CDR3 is TGTGCCAGCAGCTTCAGGGGGTCTGGGGCCAACGTCCTGACTTTA.

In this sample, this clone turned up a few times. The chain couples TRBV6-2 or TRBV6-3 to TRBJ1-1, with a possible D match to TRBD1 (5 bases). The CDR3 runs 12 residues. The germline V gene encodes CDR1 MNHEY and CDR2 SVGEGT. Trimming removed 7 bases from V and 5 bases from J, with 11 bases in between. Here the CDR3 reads CASTLGVTEAFF. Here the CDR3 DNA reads TGTGCCAGCACCCTGGGGGTTACTGAAGCTTTCTTT.

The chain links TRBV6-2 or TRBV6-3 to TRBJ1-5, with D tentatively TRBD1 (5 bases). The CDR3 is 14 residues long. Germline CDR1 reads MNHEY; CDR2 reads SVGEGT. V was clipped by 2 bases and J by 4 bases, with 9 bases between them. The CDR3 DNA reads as TGTGCCAGCAGTTACCGGGGCCTTAATCAGCCCCAGCATTTT. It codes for CASSYRGLNQPQHF.

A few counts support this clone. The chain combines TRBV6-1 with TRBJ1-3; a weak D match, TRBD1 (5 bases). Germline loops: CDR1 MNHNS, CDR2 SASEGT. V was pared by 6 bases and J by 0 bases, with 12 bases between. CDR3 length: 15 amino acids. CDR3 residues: CASSPGTYSGNTIYF. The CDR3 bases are TGTGCCAGCAGCCCTGGGACGTACTCTGGAAACACCATATATTTT.

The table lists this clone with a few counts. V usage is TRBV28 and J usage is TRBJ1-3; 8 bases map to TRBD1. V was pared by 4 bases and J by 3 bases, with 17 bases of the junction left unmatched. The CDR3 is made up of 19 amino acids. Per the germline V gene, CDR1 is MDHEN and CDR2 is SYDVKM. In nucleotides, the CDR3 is TGTGCCAGCAGTTCAAACGCGGGGACAGGAGGGGTATATGGAAACACCATATATTTT. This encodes CASSSNAGTGGVYGNTIYF.

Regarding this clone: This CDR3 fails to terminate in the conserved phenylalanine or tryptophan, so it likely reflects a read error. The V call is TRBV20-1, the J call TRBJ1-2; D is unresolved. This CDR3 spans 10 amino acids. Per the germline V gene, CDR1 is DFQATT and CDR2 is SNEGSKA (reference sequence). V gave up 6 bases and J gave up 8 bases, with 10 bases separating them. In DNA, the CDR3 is TGCAGTGCCCCATACGACGGCTACACCGTC. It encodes CSAPYDGYTV.

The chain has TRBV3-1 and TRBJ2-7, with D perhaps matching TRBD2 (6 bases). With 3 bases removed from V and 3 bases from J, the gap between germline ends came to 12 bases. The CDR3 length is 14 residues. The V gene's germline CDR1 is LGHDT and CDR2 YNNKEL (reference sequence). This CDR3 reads CASSHTGGNYEQYF. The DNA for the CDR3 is TGTGCCAGCAGCCATACAGGAGGGAACTACGAGCAGTACTTC.

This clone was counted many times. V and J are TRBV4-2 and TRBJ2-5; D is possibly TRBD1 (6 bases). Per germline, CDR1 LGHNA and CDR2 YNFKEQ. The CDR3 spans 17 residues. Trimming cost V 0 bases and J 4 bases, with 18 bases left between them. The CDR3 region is CASSQDIPGRGLETQYF. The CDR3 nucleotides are TGTGCCAGCAGCCAAGATATCCCGGGCAGGGGCTTAGAGACCCAGTACTTC.

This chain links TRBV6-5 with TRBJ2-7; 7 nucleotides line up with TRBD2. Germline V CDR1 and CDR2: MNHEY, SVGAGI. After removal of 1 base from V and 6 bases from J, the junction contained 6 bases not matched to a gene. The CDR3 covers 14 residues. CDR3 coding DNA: TGTGCCAGCAGTTACTTGGCGGGAGCTGGCGAGCAGTACTTC. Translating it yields CASSYLAGAGEQYF.

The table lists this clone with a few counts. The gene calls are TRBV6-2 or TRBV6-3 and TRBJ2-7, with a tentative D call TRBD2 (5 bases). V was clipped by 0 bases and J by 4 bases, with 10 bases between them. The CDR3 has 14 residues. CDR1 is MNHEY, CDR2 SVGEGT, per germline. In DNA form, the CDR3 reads TGTGCCAGCAGTTACTCGGAGGCGATTTACGAGCAGTACTTC. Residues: CASSYSEAIYEQYF.

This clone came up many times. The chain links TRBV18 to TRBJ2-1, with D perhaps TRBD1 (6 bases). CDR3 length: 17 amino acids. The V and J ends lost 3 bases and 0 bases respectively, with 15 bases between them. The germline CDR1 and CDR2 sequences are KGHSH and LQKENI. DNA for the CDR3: TGTGCCAGCTCACCCCCAGCCGGGACATTCTCCTACAATGAGCAGTTCTTC. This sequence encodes CASSPPAGTFSYNEQFF.

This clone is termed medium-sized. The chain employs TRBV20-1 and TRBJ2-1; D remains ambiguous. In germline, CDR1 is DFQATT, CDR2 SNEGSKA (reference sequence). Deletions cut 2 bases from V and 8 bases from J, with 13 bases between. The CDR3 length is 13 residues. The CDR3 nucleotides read TGCAGTGCTAGAAACCCCGTTGGGTATGAGCAGTTCTTC. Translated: CSARNPVGYEQFF.